These T cell receptor beta chains were read from a single sample in a study of cytomegalovirus exposure and HLA in healthy donors. Profiling relied on immunoSEQ multiplex PCR, and the TCRdb table lists in-frame clones only, not all of them. This table has hundreds of thousands of clones, about nine tenths appearing once. Specimen: PBMCs. The receptors come from a woman between 18 and 29 years old in good health and CMV-seronegative. The CDR3 runs from the conserved cysteine through the conserved F or W. A D gene is named only where the DNA matches it firmly. The size of a clone is reported for some rows only, either as once, few or many, or as a class for expanded clones.

size,J,D,V,DNA,CDR3
.,TRBJ1-5,.,TRBV19,TGTGCCAGTAGTATTAGCGGCCAAAAGCCCCAGCATTTT,CASSISGQKPQHF
.,TRBJ2-2,TRBD1,TRBV7-6,TGTGCCAGCAGCCCGAGCCGGGACAGGGGCCGTCTAGGGGAGCTGTTTTTT,CASSPSRDRGRLGELFF
.,TRBJ1-3,TRBD1,TRBV4-1,TGCGCCAGCAGCCAAGGGAGGGGGCAAGGAAACACCATATATTTT,CASSQGRGQGNTIYF
.,TRBJ2-2,TRBD2,TRBV28,TGTGCCAGCAGGCGCGGGCTAGCGGGGGCCTACACCGGGGAGCTGTTTTTT,CASRRGLAGAYTGELFF
.,TRBJ2-3,.,TRBV9,TGTGCCAGCAGCGTAGGTGGGGGGTTTACAGATACGCAGTATTTT,CASSVGGGFTDTQYF
.,TRBJ2-3,TRBD2,TRBV7-9,TGTGCCAGCAGGTTTCTAGCCACTAGCGAGACTGCCCCGGATACGCAGTATTTT,CASRFLATSETAPDTQYF
.,TRBJ2-2,TRBD1,TRBV5-1,TGCGCCAGCAGCTGGGGGACAGCCGAGAACACCGGGGAGCTGTTTTTT,CASSWGTAENTGELFF
.,TRBJ1-5,TRBD1,TRBV19,TGTGCCAGTAGTATAGACGGACAGGTCCATAGCAATCAGCCCCAGCATTTT,CASSIDGQVHSNQPQHF
few,TRBJ2-7,.,TRBV28,TGTGCCAGCAGCGGCAGGGCCTCCGTGTACTTC,CASSGRASVYF
once,TRBJ2-7,TRBD2,TRBV7-9,TGTGCCAGCAGCTACCCCGGACTAGCGACCTCCTACGAGCAGTACTTC,CASSYPGLATSYEQYF
.,TRBJ1-5,.,TRBV28,TGTGCCAGCAGGTTCCAAGGGGGTTCCGATCAGCCCCAGCATTTT,CASRFQGGSDQPQHF
.,TRBJ2-5,.,TRBV7-7,TGTGCCAGCAGCTTAGCGCCCGGACAACAAGAGACCCAGTACTTC,CASSLAPGQQETQYF
.,TRBJ2-3,.,TRBV27,TGTGCCAGCACCCGGGGGGCGGTACAGATTAGCACAGATACGCAGTATTTT,CASTRGAVQISTDTQYF